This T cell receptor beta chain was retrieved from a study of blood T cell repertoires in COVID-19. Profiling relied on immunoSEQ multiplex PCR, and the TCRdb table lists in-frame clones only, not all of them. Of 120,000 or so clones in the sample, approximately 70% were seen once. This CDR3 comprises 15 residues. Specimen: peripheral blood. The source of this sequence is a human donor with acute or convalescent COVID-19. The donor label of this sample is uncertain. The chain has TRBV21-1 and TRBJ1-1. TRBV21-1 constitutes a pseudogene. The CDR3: CASSKVAGMNTEAFF. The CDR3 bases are TGTGCCAGCAGCAAAGTGGCGGGGATGAACACTGAAGCTTTCTTT.